Following are 17 T cell receptor beta chains from one sample sequenced in a study of human T cells and chemical hapten exposure. The sample's time point: patch test 3, about 24 weeks after DPC sensitization. Described treatment: therapeutic diphenylcyclopropenone sensitization with weekly scalp DPC. TCRdb used MiXCR to reprocess the RACE reads, holding one entry per CDR3 protein. The sample lists about 84,000 distinct CDR3 sequences; 10% to 12% were seen once. This sample comprised whole blood, obtained in connection with sensitization to the hapten diphenylcyclopropenone (DPC). These receptors came from a woman in her fifties or sixties with alopecia areata. Some clones in this sample may be carry-over from other donors' samples.

This clonotype showed up many times. V usage is TRBV6-1 and J usage is TRBJ1-1; D ambiguous. CDR1 is MNHNS and CDR2 is SASEGT in the germline V gene. This CDR3 has 13 amino acids. Between the trimmed V and J ends, which lost 6 bases and 3 bases, there was a span of 11 bases. The CDR3 loop is CASSVRPHTEAFF. CDR3 DNA sequence: TGTGCCAGCAGCGTCAGGCCCCACACTGAAGCTTTCTTT.

The chain has TRBV11-2 and TRBJ1-5, with D maybe TRBD1 (5 bases). This CDR3 region has 13 residues. Trimming cost V 5 bases and J 4 bases, with 9 bases left between them. Germline-derived CDR1 and CDR2 are SGHAT and FQNNGV. The CDR3 region is CASSGTENQPQHF. In DNA form, the CDR3 reads TGTGCCAGCAGCGGGACGGAAAATCAGCCCCAGCATTTT.

This clonotype was recorded many times. V usage is TRBV5-1 and J usage is TRBJ2-7; 10 nucleotides agree with TRBD2. This CDR3 contains 15 residues. V lost 4 bases and J lost 3; bases outside the gene matches: 7. The germline V gene encodes CDR1 SGHRS and CDR2 YFSETQ. Written as DNA, the CDR3 is TGCGCCAGCAGCCCAAGGACTAGCGGAAACTACGAGCAGTACTTC. Its protein product is CASSPRTSGNYEQYF.

This clonotype appeared many times. CDR3 amino acids: CASSKEREGKDEQFF. The CDR3 coding sequence is TGTGCCAGCAGCAAGGAGCGGGAGGGTAAGGATGAGCAGTTCTTC. The chain links TRBV21-1 to TRBJ2-1; the D call of TRBD2 is as the table states it, not checked on the DNA. TRBV21-1 is reported as a pseudogene. The CDR3 sequence is 15 residues long.

The V and J genes are TRBV4-3 and TRBJ2-3; possibly TRBD1 for D (6 bases). Germline V gives CDR1 LGHNA, CDR2 YSLEER. This CDR3 has 16 amino acids. Trimming stripped 1 base from V and 1 base from J, with 12 bases between. CDR3 sequence (DNA): TGCGCCAGCAGCCAAGGGGGCAGGGGAGGCACAGATACGCAGTATTTT. Translation: CASSQGGRGGTDTQYF.

In its sample, this clonotype was seen a few times. The chain links TRBV9 to TRBJ2-2; D not resolved. Per the germline V gene, CDR1 is SGDLS and CDR2 is YYNGEE. The CDR3 consists of 14 residues. The ends were cut back, 0 bases at V and 3 bases at J, with 6 bases in the middle. CDR3 nucleotides: TGTGCCAGCAGCGTAGTTTCGGACACCGGGGAGCTGTTTTTT. Translation: CASSVVSDTGELFF. Full variable domain (missing parts from reference TRBV9 and TRBJ2-2): DSGVTQTPKHLITATGQRVTLRCSPRSGDLSVYWYQQSLDQGLQFLIQYYNGEERAKGNILERFSAQQFPDLHSELNLSSLELGDSALYFCASSVVSDTGELFFGEGSRLTVL.

This clonotype came up many times. The junction departs from germline at one end; a sequencing error may be responsible. The chain has TRBV24-1 and TRBJ2-1; no definite D call. The germline CDR1 and CDR2 sequences are KGHDR and SFDVKD. The length of the CDR3 is 13 residues. DNA for the CDR3: TGTGCCACCAGTGATTACTCCAACAATGAGCAGTTCTTC. This encodes CATSDYSNNEQFF.

This clonotype was seen a handful of times. V usage is TRBV24-1 and J usage is TRBJ1-6; unclear D gene. Germline-derived CDR1 and CDR2 are KGHDR and SFDVKD. Trimming pared 3 bases from V and 11 bases from J, leaving 10 bases between. The CDR3 runs to 13 residues. In DNA form, the CDR3 reads TGTGCCACCAGTGATCAATTAGACGCACCCCTCCACTTT. Encoded protein: CATSDQLDAPLHF.

Note on this clonotype: A read error may explain this, as a much larger clone is one base away. The V and J genes are TRBV10-2 and TRBJ1-2; D possibly corresponds to TRBD1 (5 bases). The CDR3 length is 14 residues. The V end was cut by 6 bases, the J end by 6 bases, with 17 bases between. The germline V gene encodes CDR1 WSHSY and CDR2 SAAADI. Here the CDR3 reads CASSEIGGTDGYTF. The CDR3 region has the DNA TGCGCCAGCAGCGAGATTGGGGGTACGGATGGCTACACCTTC.

Details on this clonotype: A much larger clonotype is one base distant, so this may be a read error. The chain uses TRBV4-1 and TRBJ2-1, with D possibly being TRBD2 (6 bases). The CDR3 length is 14 residues. CDR1 is MGHRA and CDR2 is YSYEKL in the germline V gene. The V end lost 8 bases, the J end lost 7 bases, and 18 bases lay between the germline ends. The CDR3 region is CASERRATPNEQFF. The CDR3 nucleotides are TGCGCCAGCGAGCGGAGGGCCACTCCGAATGAGCAGTTCTTC.

This clonotype was detected a few times. This chain connects TRBV29-1 to TRBJ1-2; 7 nucleotides match TRBD1. CDR1 and CDR2 (germline): SQVTM, ANQGSEA. The junction had 7 bases not matched to a gene; V was cut back by 4 bases and J by 2 bases. This CDR3 region has 14 residues. CDR3 amino acids: CSVVGTAKNYGYTF. In DNA form, the CDR3 reads TGCAGCGTTGTCGGGACAGCGAAGAACTATGGCTACACCTTC.

This clonotype was seen repeatedly, ten times or more. The V call is TRBV7-9, the J call TRBJ2-5; 8 bases are shared with TRBD2. The germline V gene encodes CDR1 SEHNR and CDR2 FQNEAQ (reference sequence). CDR3 length equals 13 residues. V was pared by 5 bases and J by 4 bases, with 3 bases of the junction left unmatched. Written as DNA, the CDR3 is TGTGCCAGCAGCCCAAGCGGGAGAGAGACCCAGTACTTC. Its translation: CASSPSGRETQYF.

This clonotype was recorded many times. V usage is TRBV6-2 or TRBV6-3 and J usage is TRBJ2-2; D unresolved. This CDR3 contains 14 residues. V shed 5 bases and J shed 6 bases, with 13 bases lying between them. Germline CDR1 MNHEY, CDR2 SVGEGT. CDR3 in DNA: TGTGCCAGCAGTCTTACGACTCTACCCGGGGAGCTGTTTTTT. It encodes CASSLTTLPGELFF.

Comments on this clonotype: At one end the junction does not follow the germline gene, possibly because of a read error. The chain has TRBV3-1 and TRBJ2-7; D possibly corresponds to TRBD1 (5 bases). This CDR3 spans 13 amino acids. CDR1 and CDR2 from the germline V gene are LGHDT and YNNKEL (reference sequence). The CDR3 is CVSSQGVQGEQYF. In DNA form, the CDR3 reads TGTGTCAGCAGCCAAGGGGTTCAAGGCGAGCAGTACTTC.

Ten or more counts support this clonotype. The chain combines TRBV4-2 with TRBJ1-4; 9 bases are shared with TRBD1. The CDR3 extends over 19 amino acids. The V and J ends lost 5 bases and 4 bases, in that order; junction bases with no gene match: 17. Germline CDR1 is LGHNA and CDR2 is YNFKEQ. CDR3 protein: CASSSEGDREGVYNEKLFF. The DNA for the CDR3 is TGTGCCAGCAGCTCAGAGGGGGACAGGGAGGGCGTATATAATGAAAAACTGTTTTTT.

Only a few counts were recorded for this clonotype. The chain joins TRBV11-2 to TRBJ1-4; 8 bases line up with TRBD1. V gave up 5 bases and J gave up 4 bases; unmatched junction bases: 3. Germline loops: CDR1 SGHAT, CDR2 FQNNGV. The CDR3 is 14 residues long. Written as DNA, the CDR3 is TGTGCCAGCAGCGCGGGACAGGTTAATGAAAAACTGTTTTTT. It codes for CASSAGQVNEKLFF.

This clonotype was recorded at least ten times. The genes are TRBV11-2 and TRBJ1-4; 7 bases line up with TRBD1. J gave up 5 bases and V 5 bases, and 8 bases lay outside the gene matches. This CDR3 spans 15 amino acids. The germline V gene encodes CDR1 SGHAT and CDR2 FQNNGV. The CDR3 reads CASSRQGTVNEKLFF. Written as DNA, the CDR3 is TGTGCCAGCAGCCGGCAAGGGACAGTCAATGAAAAACTGTTTTTT.